This T cell receptor beta chain originates from a study of T cells in Graves' hyperthyroidism and ophthalmopathy. Overall study findings and caveats: Stable hyperthyroidism was told apart from ophthalmopathy by a model built on 13 V-J features.

Amplification of TCR beta CDR3 regions was performed using RNA transcripts as template. HTBI primers were employed in a first-round RT-PCR of the TCR CDR3. From the multiplex PCR reads, TCRdb called clonotypes with MiXCR, one entry per CDR3 protein. The repertoire has hundreds of thousands of distinct CDR3 sequences, roughly 15% of them found once; the top ten carry about 21%. In this sample, this clonotype turned up a few times. Antigen specificity is unknown. This CDR3 contains 14 residues. V lost 1 base, J lost 6 bases, and 12 bases lay in between. Per germline, CDR1 GTSNPN and CDR2 SVGIG (reference sequence).

The specimen was blood. The chain joins TRBV30 to TRBJ1-4, with a tentative D call TRBD1 (6 bases). The receptor comes from a woman aged 60-75 years with Graves' ophthalmopathy. This chain's CDR3 is CAWSAGGFDEKLFF. The CDR3 coding sequence is TGTGCCTGGAGTGCCGGGGGCTTCGATGAAAAACTGTTTTTT.